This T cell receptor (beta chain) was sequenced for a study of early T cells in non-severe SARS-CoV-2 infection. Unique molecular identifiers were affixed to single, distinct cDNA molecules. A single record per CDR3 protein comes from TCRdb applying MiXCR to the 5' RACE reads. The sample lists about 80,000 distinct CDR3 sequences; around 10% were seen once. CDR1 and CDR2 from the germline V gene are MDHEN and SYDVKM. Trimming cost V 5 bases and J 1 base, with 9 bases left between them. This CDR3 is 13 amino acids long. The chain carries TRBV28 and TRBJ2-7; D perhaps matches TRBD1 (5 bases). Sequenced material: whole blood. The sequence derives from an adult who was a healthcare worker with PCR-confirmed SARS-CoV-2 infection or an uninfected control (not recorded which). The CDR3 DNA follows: TGTGCCAGCAGTCAAACAGGATCCTACGAGCAGTACTTC. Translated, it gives CASSQTGSYEQYF. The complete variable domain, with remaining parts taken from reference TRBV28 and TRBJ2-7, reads DVKVTQSSRYLVKRTGEKVFLECVQDMDHENMFWYRQDPGLGLRLIYFSYDVKMKEKGDIPEGYSVSREKKERFSLILESASTNQTSMYLCASSQTGSYEQYFGPGTRLTVT.